This T cell receptor beta chain was observed in a study of T-cell reconstitution after alpha-beta-depleted transplantation in children. V was pared by 6 bases and J by 7 bases, with 15 bases between. The CDR3 has 13 residues. Germline CDR1 DFQATT, CDR2 SNEGSKA (reference sequence). The library targeted TCRbeta and was prepared with unique molecular identifiers. TCRdb reanalysed the PCR reads using MiXCR and keeps one entry per CDR3 protein. The data contain about 900,000 distinct CDR3 sequences, 25% to 30% of them singletons. Study-level findings and limits: By about two months after transplant, alpha-beta T cells reportedly arose from several hundred graft clones that had expanded. In some patients, recipient T cells and intrathymic progenitors surviving conditioning explained high day-60 diversity. One year post-transplant, T-cell counts and diversity were largely derived from T cells produced anew.

In this sample, this clonotype turned up a few times. Its antigen is currently unknown. This TCR was sampled from a boy younger than two who had a stem cell transplant for SCID, so the T cells may come from the graft donor. The specimen was PBMCs, mostly from graft donor cells, collected 360 days after TCRalphabeta/CD19-depleted stem cell transplant. V usage is TRBV20-1 and J usage is TRBJ1-4, with D possibly matching TRBD1 (5 bases). CDR3 DNA: TGCAGTGCCACCGAAGGGGCTGGTGAAAAACTGTTTTTT. This codes for CSATEGAGEKLFF.